These 15 T cell receptor beta chains share one sample of origin, sequenced in a study of shared clonotypes between healthy human individuals (dated by TCRdb to 2020 to 2022). CD8 naive samples were CD45RO-negative cells positively selected for CCR7, giving a CD45RA+CCR7+ population that excluded TemRA cells. Receptor libraries were prepared by the immunoSEQ multiplex PCR assay. TCRdb mirrors the immuneACCESS table, restricted to in-frame sequences. Some clones are absent from its copies; in checked studies, under half trace to an unresolved V gene, and the reason for the others is unknown. This sample lists about 590,000 clones; around 95% were detected once. The ten top clones hold 0.1% to 0.11% of the sample. The sequencing sample was made of naive CD8+ T cells sorted from blood. Explained via the paper, the cell subset or site label denotes: CD45RA+CCR7+. The receptor source for this set is a woman under 40 in good health.

This clone has a single count. This chain connects TRBV4-2 to TRBJ2-2, with D perhaps TRBD2 (5 bases). V lost 0 bases and J 0 bases, leaving 23 bases between the germline ends. Germline V gene data show CDR1 as LGHNA and CDR2 as YNFKEQ. The CDR3 is made up of 21 amino acids. The CDR3 nucleotides are TGTGCCAGCAGCCAAGATCGTCGGGGTATACAAAAGCTCACGAACACCGGGGAGCTGTTTTTT. Its protein is CASSQDRRGIQKLTNTGELFF.

The genes are TRBV13 and TRBJ2-3, with no clear D. The CDR3 extends over 15 amino acids. V was cut by 5 bases and J by 2 bases, with 14 bases left in between. Germline CDR1 and CDR2: PRHDT and FYEKMQ (reference sequence). The CDR3 coding sequence is TGTGCCAGCAGCACCTCAGACGGGTTCACAGATACGCAGTATTTT. Translation: CASSTSDGFTDTQYF.

Points on this clone: Other DNA sequences in this specimen translate into the identical CDR3. The rearrangement links TRBV27 to TRBJ2-1, with TRBD2 matching 11 bases. Germline CDR1 reads MNHEY; CDR2 reads SMNVEV (reference sequence). Losses at the gene ends were 5 bases for V and 3 bases for J; bases not matched to a gene: 3. The CDR3 loop spans 15 amino acids. The chain's CDR3 is CASSQGLADYNEQFF. DNA for the CDR3: TGTGCCAGCAGTCAGGGACTAGCGGACTACAATGAGCAGTTCTTC.

V is TRBV11-2 and J is TRBJ1-1; 8 nucleotides match TRBD1. The V and J ends lost 5 bases and 5 bases, in that order; junction bases with no gene match: 7. CDR3 length: 14 residues. CDR1 SGHAT and CDR2 FQNNGV come from the germline V gene. The CDR3 is CASSPRQGRTEAFF. The CDR3 nucleotides read TGTGCCAGCAGCCCGAGACAGGGGCGAACTGAAGCTTTCTTT.

This clone was counted once. Within the sample, other DNA sequences also encode this same CDR3. The V and J genes are TRBV11-2 and TRBJ1-1; possible D gene TRBD1, 6 bases. Trimming stripped 1 base from V and 4 bases from J, with 16 bases between. Germline V gene sequence: CDR1 SGHAT, CDR2 FQNNGV. The CDR3 has 16 residues. The CDR3, as DNA: TGTGCCAGCAGCTTAGGGACAGCAGAATGGTTCACTGAAGCTTTCTTT. It yields the protein CASSLGTAEWFTEAFF.

This clone was picked up a small number of times. The sample contains more than one DNA sequence encoding this CDR3. V and J are TRBV29-1 and TRBJ1-1; D remains unclear. Trimming removed 4 bases from V and 1 base from J, with 4 bases in between. The length of the CDR3 is 11 residues. CDR1 is SQVTM and CDR2 is ANQGSEA in the germline V gene. CDR3 bases: TGCAGCGTTGTCGAGAACACTGAAGCTTTCTTT. Encoded protein: CSVVENTEAFF. The whole variable domain, filled in from reference TRBV29-1 and TRBJ1-1, reads SAVISQKPSRDICQRGTSLTIQCQVDSQVTMMFWYRQQPGQSLTLIATANQGSEATYESGFVIDKFPISRPNLTFSTLTVSNMSPEDSSIYLCSVVENTEAFFGQGTRLTVV.

This clone came up once. V gene TRBV5-4 combines with J gene TRBJ2-1; 10 bases are a match to TRBD2. V trimming: 1 base; J trimming: 4 bases; junction bases outside the gene matches: 5. The length of the CDR3 is 16 residues. CDR1 and CDR2 from the germline V gene are SGHNT and YYREEE (reference sequence). The CDR3 sequence: CASSLLAGAPYNEQFF. In DNA, the CDR3 is TGTGCCAGCAGCTTGCTAGCGGGAGCCCCATACAATGAGCAGTTCTTC.

This clone appeared once. V and J are TRBV4-1 and TRBJ1-6; no firm D call. The CDR3 is made up of 14 amino acids. Trimming cost V 2 bases and J 5 bases, with 7 bases left between them. The germline V gene has CDR1 MGHRA and CDR2 YSYEKL. CDR3 protein: CASSQIIDNSPLHF. The DNA for the CDR3 is TGCGCCAGCAGCCAAATCATTGATAATTCACCCCTCCACTTT.

V gene TRBV28 combines with J gene TRBJ1-1; no firm D call. The V gene's germline CDR1 is MDHEN and CDR2 SYDVKM. This CDR3 has 17 amino acids. V lost 10 bases, J lost 3 bases, and 27 bases lay in between. CDR3 sequence reads: CATNGELGSLLDTEAFF. The DNA of the CDR3 is TGTGCCACTAACGGGGAATTGGGGTCGCTGCTTGACACTGAAGCTTTCTTT.

The chain is built from TRBV27 and TRBJ1-2; no clear D gene. Trimming shortened V by 5 bases and J by 3 bases, and 10 bases separated the two germline ends. Germline CDR1 is MNHEY and CDR2 is SMNVEV (reference sequence). The CDR3 loop spans 13 amino acids. The CDR3 DNA is TGTGCCAGCAGTCCGGACGCCTACTATGGCTACACCTTC. Translation gives CASSPDAYYGYTF.

The chain has TRBV5-6 and TRBJ1-5, with D perhaps TRBD1 (5 bases). Germline loops: CDR1 SGHDT, CDR2 YYEEEE. The V and J ends lost 0 bases and 6 bases respectively, with 10 bases between them. This CDR3 has 14 residues. CDR3 coding DNA: TGTGCCAGCAGCTTGGCAGGGTTTATTCAGCCCCAGCATTTT. As protein: CASSLAGFIQPQHF.

This chain connects TRBV11-3 to TRBJ2-7; unclear D gene. This CDR3 region has 13 residues. Germline CDR1 is SGHNT and CDR2 is YENEEA. The ends were cut back, 1 base at V and 3 bases at J, with 7 bases in the middle. DNA of the CDR3: TGTGCCAGCAGCTTAGCCGGCATCTACGAGCAGTACTTC. Translated: CASSLAGIYEQYF. The full variable domain, its missing parts supplied by reference TRBV11-3 and TRBJ2-7, is EAGVVQSPRYKIIEKKQPVAFWCNPISGHNTLYWYLQNLGQGPELLIRYENEEAVDDSQLPKDRFSAERLKGVDSTLKIQPAELGDSAVYLCASSLAGIYEQYFGPGTRLTVT.

The V call is TRBV28, the J call TRBJ2-5; TRBD2 is a possible D gene (5 bases). The CDR3 is made up of 16 amino acids. Trimming removed 4 bases at V and 3 bases at J, with 18 bases between. CDR1 and CDR2 (germline): MDHEN, SYDVKM. The CDR3 region is CASSSPRLLPKETQYF. CDR3 bases: TGTGCCAGCAGTTCCCCCCGACTATTGCCTAAAGAGACCCAGTACTTC.

V and J are TRBV6-6 and TRBJ2-3; the D gene is possibly TRBD2 (6 bases). V lost 0 bases to trimming and J lost 4 bases, with 11 bases between them. CDR3 length equals 15 residues. CDR1 is MNHNY, CDR2 SVGAGI, per germline (reference sequence). The CDR3 nucleotides are TGTGCCAGCAGTTACTCCGGAGGGCCGTCAGATACGCAGTATTTT. Amino acids: CASSYSGGPSDTQYF.

The rearrangement uses TRBV28 and TRBJ2-5, with D tentatively TRBD1 or TRBD2 (5 bases each). V lost 6 bases and J lost 5, with 22 bases in between. The CDR3 length is 16 residues. Germline CDR1 MDHEN, CDR2 SYDVKM. CDR3 region: CASRPGGPRVGETQYF. DNA of the CDR3: TGTGCCAGCAGGCCTGGGGGACCTCGGGTTGGGGAGACCCAGTACTTC.